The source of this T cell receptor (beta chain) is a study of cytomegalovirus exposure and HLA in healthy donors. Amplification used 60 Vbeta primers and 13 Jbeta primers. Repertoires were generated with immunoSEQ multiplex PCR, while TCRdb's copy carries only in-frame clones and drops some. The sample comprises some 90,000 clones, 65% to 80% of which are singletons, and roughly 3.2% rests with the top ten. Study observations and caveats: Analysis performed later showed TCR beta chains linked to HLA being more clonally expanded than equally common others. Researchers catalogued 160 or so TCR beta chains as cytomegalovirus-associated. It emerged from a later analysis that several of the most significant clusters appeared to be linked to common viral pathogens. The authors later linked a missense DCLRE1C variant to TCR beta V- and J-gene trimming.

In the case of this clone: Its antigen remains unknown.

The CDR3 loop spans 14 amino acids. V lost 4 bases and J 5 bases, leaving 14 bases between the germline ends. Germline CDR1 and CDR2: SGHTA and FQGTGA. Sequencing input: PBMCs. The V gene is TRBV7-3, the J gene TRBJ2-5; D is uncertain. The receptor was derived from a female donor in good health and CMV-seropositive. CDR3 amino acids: CASSSTRIGETQYF. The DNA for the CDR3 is TGTGCCAGCAGCTCTACGCGGATCGGGGAGACCCAGTACTTC.